The rows below give T cell receptor beta chains drawn from one sample of a study of control samples from healthy donors and cancer patients. Assay used: immunoSEQ multiplex PCR; TCRdb lists only in-frame clones, some missing. The sample holds over 100,000 clones; 90% to 95% are singletons and the top ten take under 2.5%. Sample: blood. These receptors were obtained from a woman aged 18-29 years in good health. The CDR3 runs from the conserved cysteine through the conserved F or W. The order of the fields is V gene, clone size, J gene, CDR3 length, D gene, CDR3 protein, CDR3 DNA. The D gene is left open where the match is weak. Clone sizes are given selectively: once, few, many, or a class where the clone is expanded.

v_call: TRBV19; clone_size: NA; j_call: TRBJ2-2; cdr3_length: 9; d_call: NA; cdr3_aa: CARYWELFF; cdr3_nt: TGTGCCAGGTATTGGGAGCTGTTTTTT
v_call: TRBV28; clone_size: NA; j_call: TRBJ2-7; cdr3_length: 15; d_call: TRBD1; cdr3_aa: CASSSPGQGAREQYF; cdr3_nt: TGTGCCAGCAGTTCGCCGGGACAGGGGGCTCGAGAGCAGTACTTC
v_call: TRBV28; clone_size: NA; j_call: TRBJ1-2; cdr3_length: 13; d_call: NA; cdr3_aa: CASSPGGRGGYTF; cdr3_nt: TGTGCCAGCAGCCCGGGGGGGCGCGGGGGCTACACCTTC
v_call: TRBV19; clone_size: NA; j_call: TRBJ1-3; cdr3_length: 14; d_call: NA; cdr3_aa: CASNRQSSGNTIYF; cdr3_nt: TGTGCCAGTAACCGACAGAGCTCTGGAAACACCATATATTTT
v_call: TRBV5-6; clone_size: NA; j_call: TRBJ2-3; cdr3_length: 19; d_call: NA; cdr3_aa: CASSLAGVILGSSTDTQYF; cdr3_nt: TGTGCCAGCAGCTTGGCGGGAGTAATATTAGGTTCAAGCACAGATACGCAGTATTTT
v_call: TRBV5-4; clone_size: NA; j_call: TRBJ2-4; cdr3_length: 13; d_call: NA; cdr3_aa: CASSSVQGYYQYF; cdr3_nt: TGTGCCAGCAGCTCGGTACAGGGTTACTATCAGTACTTC
v_call: TRBV10-3; clone_size: NA; j_call: TRBJ2-2; cdr3_length: 17; d_call: TRBD2; cdr3_aa: CAISESGRERDTGELFF; cdr3_nt: TGTGCCATCAGTGAGTCCGGGCGGGAGCGGGACACCGGGGAGCTGTTTTTT
v_call: TRBV2; clone_size: NA; j_call: TRBJ2-5; cdr3_length: 15; d_call: NA; cdr3_aa: CASSRGTSGQETQYF; cdr3_nt: TGTGCCAGCAGTAGGGGGACCTCCGGCCAAGAGACCCAGTACTTC
v_call: TRBV25-1; clone_size: NA; j_call: TRBJ1-4; cdr3_length: 15; d_call: NA; cdr3_aa: CASSERAGRGEKLFF; cdr3_nt: TGTGCCAGCAGTGAACGGGCCGGGCGGGGTGAAAAACTGTTTTTT
v_call: TRBV29-1; clone_size: NA; j_call: TRBJ2-5; cdr3_length: 12; d_call: NA; cdr3_aa: CSVGRVKETQYF; cdr3_nt: TGCAGCGTTGGTAGGGTAAAAGAGACCCAGTACTTC
v_call: TRBV6-5; clone_size: once; j_call: TRBJ1-4; cdr3_length: 13; d_call: NA; cdr3_aa: CASSRGRQEKLFF; cdr3_nt: TGTGCCAGCAGCCGCGGAAGACAGGAAAAACTGTTTTTT
v_call: TRBV28; clone_size: NA; j_call: TRBJ2-3; cdr3_length: 15; d_call: NA; cdr3_aa: CASSPQGRGTDTQYF; cdr3_nt: TGTGCCAGCAGTCCCCAGGGGAGGGGCACAGATACGCAGTATTTT
v_call: TRBV20-1; clone_size: NA; j_call: TRBJ2-7; cdr3_length: 11; d_call: NA; cdr3_aa: CSSQGLGEQYF; cdr3_nt: TGCAGTTCCCAGGGGCTGGGTGAGCAGTACTTC
v_call: TRBV30; clone_size: NA; j_call: TRBJ1-1; cdr3_length: 13; d_call: TRBD1; cdr3_aa: CAWSGQGNTEAFF; cdr3_nt: TGTGCCTGGAGTGGACAGGGTAACACTGAAGCTTTCTTT
v_call: TRBV30; clone_size: once; j_call: TRBJ2-3; cdr3_length: 13; d_call: NA; cdr3_aa: CAWSIPNFNTQYF; cdr3_nt: TGTGCCTGGAGTATCCCGAACTTTAATACGCAGTATTTT
v_call: TRBV7-8; clone_size: NA; j_call: TRBJ2-2; cdr3_length: 18; d_call: TRBD2; cdr3_aa: CASSSTLLAGSYTGELFF; cdr3_nt: TGTGCCAGCAGCTCAACCCTTCTAGCGGGGAGTTACACCGGGGAGCTGTTTTTT
v_call: TRBV5-1; clone_size: NA; j_call: TRBJ2-7; cdr3_length: 14; d_call: NA; cdr3_aa: CASSSLASRYEQYF; cdr3_nt: TGCGCCAGCAGCTCCCTAGCTTCTAGGTACGAGCAGTACTTC
v_call: TRBV9; clone_size: NA; j_call: TRBJ2-7; cdr3_length: 14; d_call: TRBD2; cdr3_aa: CASSVGGSLYEQYF; cdr3_nt: TGTGCCAGCAGCGTAGGCGGGAGCCTCTACGAGCAGTACTTC
v_call: TRBV6-6; clone_size: NA; j_call: TRBJ2-7; cdr3_length: 14; d_call: NA; cdr3_aa: CASSYYQGTYEQYF; cdr3_nt: TGTGCCAGCAGTTACTATCAGGGAACCTACGAGCAGTACTTC
v_call: TRBV14; clone_size: NA; j_call: TRBJ1-1; cdr3_length: 15; d_call: NA; cdr3_aa: CASSQDGVRNTEAFF; cdr3_nt: TGTGCCAGCAGCCAAGACGGGGTAAGGAACACTGAAGCTTTCTTT
v_call: TRBV15; clone_size: NA; j_call: TRBJ1-2; cdr3_length: 15; d_call: TRBD1; cdr3_aa: CATSGDRGLWDGYTF; cdr3_nt: TGTGCCACCAGCGGGGACAGGGGGCTATGGGATGGCTACACCTTC
v_call: TRBV25-1; clone_size: NA; j_call: TRBJ2-7; cdr3_length: 14; d_call: NA; cdr3_aa: CASSELQGSHEQYF; cdr3_nt: TGTGCCAGCAGTGAATTACAGGGCAGCCACGAGCAGTACTTC
v_call: TRBV5-4; clone_size: NA; j_call: TRBJ2-5; cdr3_length: 15; d_call: TRBD2; cdr3_aa: CASSLGGGRGETQYF; cdr3_nt: TGTGCCAGCAGCTTAGGGGGCGGGAGGGGAGAGACCCAGTACTTC
v_call: TRBV11-2; clone_size: NA; j_call: TRBJ1-1; cdr3_length: 16; d_call: NA; cdr3_aa: CASTDTGSLWNTEAFF; cdr3_nt: TGTGCCAGCACCGACACAGGGTCTCTTTGGAACACTGAAGCTTTCTTT
v_call: TRBV27; clone_size: NA; j_call: TRBJ2-7; cdr3_length: 17; d_call: TRBD2; cdr3_aa: CASSAPRSGGPPYEQYF; cdr3_nt: TGTGCCAGCAGTGCCCCGAGGAGCGGGGGCCCTCCCTACGAGCAGTACTTC
v_call: TRBV7-7; clone_size: NA; j_call: TRBJ1-4; cdr3_length: 13; d_call: NA; cdr3_aa: CASSLATSGKLFF; cdr3_nt: TGTGCTAGCAGTCTAGCCACATCGGGAAAACTGTTTTTT
v_call: TRBV21-1; clone_size: NA; j_call: TRBJ1-5; cdr3_length: 16; d_call: NA; cdr3_aa: CASSKSPDKRNQPQHF; cdr3_nt: TGTGCCAGCAGCAAAAGCCCGGACAAACGCAATCAGCCCCAGCATTTT
v_call: TRBV5-1; clone_size: NA; j_call: TRBJ1-1; cdr3_length: 14; d_call: NA; cdr3_aa: CASSLGIMNTEAFF; cdr3_nt: TGCGCCAGCAGCTTAGGTATAATGAACACTGAAGCTTTCTTT
v_call: TRBV16; clone_size: few; j_call: TRBJ1-1; cdr3_length: 11; d_call: NA; cdr3_aa: CASSRDTEAFF; cdr3_nt: TGTGCCAGCAGCCGCGACACTGAAGCTTTCTTT
v_call: TRBV6-5; clone_size: NA; j_call: TRBJ2-5; cdr3_length: 11; d_call: NA; cdr3_aa: CASTHQETQYF; cdr3_nt: TGTGCCAGCACTCACCAAGAGACCCAGTACTTC
v_call: TRBV6-5; clone_size: NA; j_call: TRBJ1-1; cdr3_length: 11; d_call: NA; cdr3_aa: CASSYSSEAFF; cdr3_nt: TGTGCCAGCAGTTACTCGTCTGAAGCTTTCTTT